The present entry profiles one T cell receptor (beta chain) with its context. Its specificity is not known. This sample was taken from a study of a mutant IDH1 vaccine in newly diagnosed glioma. The CDR3 has 13 residues. The germline V and J ends were trimmed by 6 bases and 4 bases, with 12 bases remaining between them. Germline-derived CDR1 and CDR2 are MNHEY and SMNVEV (reference sequence). TCRdb keeps only in-frame clones here, not all; method: immunoSEQ multiplex PCR. The data hold about 51,000 clones, with 78% observed a single time. As to time point: week 5, during vaccination. Vaccinated patients received 300 ug of mutant IDH1 20-mer peptide per dose, with topical imiquimod.

The chain carries TRBV27 and TRBJ1-2; the D is unclear. The source of this sequence is a man aged 50 to 60 with glioma. Here the sequenced sample was PBMCs, taken from a glioma patient whose treatment included an IDH1 peptide vaccine. The CDR3 nucleotides read TGTGCCAGCAGCCCCGAGGGAGCCTATGGCTACACCTTC. Translation: CASSPEGAYGYTF.